This T cell receptor (beta chain) emerged from a study of cytomegalovirus exposure and HLA in healthy donors. General observations from the study: For most TCR sequences rarity was the rule, although some public TCRs occurred in many donors. In a later analysis, TCR beta V- and J-gene trimming showed a link to a missense DCLRE1C variant.

The V gene lost 7 bases and the J gene lost 0 bases, with 2 bases spanning the gap. Germline CDR1 and CDR2: LNHDA and SQIVND (reference sequence). CDR3 length: 11 residues. Note on this clone: Its antigen is unidentified.

Vbeta (60) and Jbeta (13) primers were used in the PCR. The repertoire was sequenced with immunoSEQ multiplex PCR; TCRdb's copy has only in-frame clones and lacks some. The data show some 120,000 clones, about four fifths seen once. The origin of this receptor is a man between 18 and 35 years old in good health and CMV-seronegative. The chain is built from TRBV19 and TRBJ2-3; D is ambiguous. Material for sequencing was PBMCs. DNA of the CDR3: TGTGCCAGTACTAGCACAGATACGCAGTATTTT. The encoded protein is CASTSTDTQYF.